This T cell receptor (beta chain) is from a study of tumor-infiltrating lymphocytes in primary liver carcinoma. Study as a whole: Enrolled patients were male and female, aged 30 to 69 years. Per sample, productive TCRbeta reads numbered roughly 3.65 to 7.13 million, similar across tissue types. Among the tumors, stages were T1-T3 N0M0 and sizes roughly 4 to 10 cm.

Of note for this clonotype: The antigen remains undetermined.

Researchers generated TCR beta cDNA from about 500 ng of total RNA, relying on a constant-region primer. Slightly modified ARM-PCR, run as three nested multiplex PCR rounds, produced the TCR beta libraries. Forward primers for TRBV1-TRBV30 and a C-beta reverse primer served the first two PCR rounds, at approximately 10 cycles each. TCRdb analysed the multiplex PCR reads with MiXCR anew, one entry per CDR3 protein. The top ten clones hold roughly 9% of a sample with approximately 110,000 distinct CDR3 sequences, about 59% of them seen once. Overall study findings and caveats: The overlap of tumor-adjacent and tumor-blood pairs was smaller than that of tumor region pairs.

The study co-extracted DNA and RNA from around 18-30 mg of unsorted bulk tissue. Germline CDR1 and CDR2: SGHKS and YYEKEE (reference sequence). CDR3 length: 14 amino acids. V dropped 3 bases and J dropped 1; count of bases not matched to a gene: 3. The chain recombines TRBV5-5 with TRBJ2-7, with 8 bases aligning to TRBD1. This receptor was taken from a woman aged 60 to 75 with primary liver carcinoma and hepatitis B virus infection. Sequencing was performed on liver tumor tissue from sampling region 1. Described subset: tumor region T1, superior pole. The CDR3: CASSSRTGSYEQYF. In nucleotides, the CDR3 is TGTGCCAGCAGCTCCAGGACAGGGTCCTACGAGCAGTACTTC.